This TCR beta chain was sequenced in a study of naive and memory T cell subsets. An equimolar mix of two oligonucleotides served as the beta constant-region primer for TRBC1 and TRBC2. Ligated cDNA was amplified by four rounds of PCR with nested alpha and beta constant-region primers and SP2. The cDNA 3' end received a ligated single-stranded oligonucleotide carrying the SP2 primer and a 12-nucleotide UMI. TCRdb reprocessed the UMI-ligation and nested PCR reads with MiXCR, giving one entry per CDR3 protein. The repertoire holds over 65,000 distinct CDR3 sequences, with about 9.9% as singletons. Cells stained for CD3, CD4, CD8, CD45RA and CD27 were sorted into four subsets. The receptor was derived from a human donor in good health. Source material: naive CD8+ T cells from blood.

The chain's CDR3 is CASSLATGLAGEINWYNEQFF. The DNA of the CDR3 is TGTGCCAGCAGCTTGGCAACGGGACTAGCGGGAGAGATTAATTGGTACAATGAGCAGTTCTTC. This rearrangement joins TRBV7-8 to TRBJ2-1; 14 bases agree with TRBD2. Per germline, CDR1 SGHVS and CDR2 FQNEAQ. With V trimmed by 3 bases and J by 4 bases, 17 bases remained unmatched. The CDR3 consists of 21 residues.